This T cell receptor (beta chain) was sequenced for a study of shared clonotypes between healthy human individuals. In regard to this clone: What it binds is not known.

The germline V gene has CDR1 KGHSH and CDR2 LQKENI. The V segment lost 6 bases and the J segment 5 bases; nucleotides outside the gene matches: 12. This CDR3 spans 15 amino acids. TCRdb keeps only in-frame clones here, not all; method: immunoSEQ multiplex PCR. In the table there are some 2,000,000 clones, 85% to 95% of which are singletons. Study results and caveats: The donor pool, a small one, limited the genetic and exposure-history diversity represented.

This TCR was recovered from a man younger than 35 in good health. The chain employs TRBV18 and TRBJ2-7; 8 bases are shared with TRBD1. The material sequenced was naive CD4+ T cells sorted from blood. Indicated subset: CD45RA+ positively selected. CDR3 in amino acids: CASSQARDRPNEQYF. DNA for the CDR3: TGTGCCAGCTCCCAGGCACGGGACAGGCCAAACGAGCAGTACTTC.